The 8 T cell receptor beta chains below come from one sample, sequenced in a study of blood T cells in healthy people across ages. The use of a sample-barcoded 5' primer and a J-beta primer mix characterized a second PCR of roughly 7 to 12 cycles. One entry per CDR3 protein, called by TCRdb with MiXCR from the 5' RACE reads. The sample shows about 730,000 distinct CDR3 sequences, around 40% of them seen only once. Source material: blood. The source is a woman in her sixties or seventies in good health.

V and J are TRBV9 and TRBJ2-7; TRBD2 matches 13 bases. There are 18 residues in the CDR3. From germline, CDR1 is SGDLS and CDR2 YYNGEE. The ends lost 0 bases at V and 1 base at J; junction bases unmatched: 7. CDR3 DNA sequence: TGTGCCAGCAGCGTAGCTACAACTAGCGGGGGGGCATCCTACGAGCAGTACTTC. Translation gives CASSVATTSGGASYEQYF.

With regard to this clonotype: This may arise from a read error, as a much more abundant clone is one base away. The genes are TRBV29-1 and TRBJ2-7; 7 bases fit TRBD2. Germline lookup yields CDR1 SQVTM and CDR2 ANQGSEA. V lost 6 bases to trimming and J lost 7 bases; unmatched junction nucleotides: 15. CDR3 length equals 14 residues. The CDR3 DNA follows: TGCAGCGTAGCCGAGACTAGCTCCTACAATGAGCAGTACTTC. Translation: CSVAETSSYNEQYF.

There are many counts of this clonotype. The CDR3 here is CASRPTGTSASPPSNEQFF. The DNA for the CDR3 is TGTGCCAGCAGACCGACGGGAACTAGCGCTTCTCCCCCTAGCAATGAGCAGTTCTTC. This chain links TRBV3-1 with TRBJ2-1, with TRBD2 matching 7 bases. This CDR3 has 19 amino acids. The V segment lost 6 bases and the J segment 6 bases; nucleotides outside the gene matches: 23. Germline V gene sequence: CDR1 LGHDT, CDR2 YNNKEL (reference sequence).

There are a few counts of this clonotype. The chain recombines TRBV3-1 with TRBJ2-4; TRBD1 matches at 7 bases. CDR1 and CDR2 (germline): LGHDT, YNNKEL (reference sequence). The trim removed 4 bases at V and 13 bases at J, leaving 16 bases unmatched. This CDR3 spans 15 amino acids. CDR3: CASSLSATGTNEQYF. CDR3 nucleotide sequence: TGTGCCAGCAGCCTAAGCGCGACAGGGACCAATGAGCAGTACTTC. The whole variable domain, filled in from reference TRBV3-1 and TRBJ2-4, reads DTAVSQTPKYLVTQMGNDKSIKCEQNLGHDTMYWYKQDSKKFLKIMFSYNNKELIINETVPNRFSPKSPDKAHLNLHINSLELGDSAVYFCASSLSATGTNEQYFGAGTRLSVL.

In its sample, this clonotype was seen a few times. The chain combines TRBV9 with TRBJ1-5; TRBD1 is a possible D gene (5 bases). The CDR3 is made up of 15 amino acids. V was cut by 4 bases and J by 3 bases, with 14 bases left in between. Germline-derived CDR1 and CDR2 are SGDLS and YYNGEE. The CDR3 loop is CASSLGGGTNQPQHF. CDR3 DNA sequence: TGTGCCAGCAGCCTGGGTGGGGGAACCAATCAGCCCCAGCATTTT. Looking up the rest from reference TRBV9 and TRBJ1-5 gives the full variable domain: DSGVTQTPKHLITATGQRVTLRCSPRSGDLSVYWYQQSLDQGLQFLIQYYNGEERAKGNILERFSAQQFPDLHSELNLSSLELGDSALYFCASSLGGGTNQPQHFGDGTRLSIL.

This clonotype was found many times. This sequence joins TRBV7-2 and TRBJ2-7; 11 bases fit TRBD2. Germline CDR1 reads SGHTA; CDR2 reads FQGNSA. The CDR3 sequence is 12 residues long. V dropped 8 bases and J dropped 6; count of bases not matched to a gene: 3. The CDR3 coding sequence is TGTGCCAGCGGGCTAGCGGGAGGCGAGCAGTACTTC. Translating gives CASGLAGGEQYF.

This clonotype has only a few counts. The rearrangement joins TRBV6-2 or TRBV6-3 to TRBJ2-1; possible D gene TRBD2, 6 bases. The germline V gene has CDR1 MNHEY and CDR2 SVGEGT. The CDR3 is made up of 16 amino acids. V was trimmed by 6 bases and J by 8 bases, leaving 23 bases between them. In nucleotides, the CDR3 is TGTGCCAGCAGCCCCCTTGGGCGGGGCTTCGAGGATGAGCAGTTCTTC. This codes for CASSPLGRGFEDEQFF.

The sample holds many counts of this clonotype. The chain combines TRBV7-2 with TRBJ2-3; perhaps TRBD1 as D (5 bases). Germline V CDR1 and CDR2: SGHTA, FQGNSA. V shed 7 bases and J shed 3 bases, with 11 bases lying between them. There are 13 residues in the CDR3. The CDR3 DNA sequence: TGTGCCAGCACCCAGACAGAAACAGATACGCAGTATTTT. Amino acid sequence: CASTQTETDTQYF.